The present entry profiles one T cell receptor (beta chain) with its context. Its antigen is currently not known. Per-base qualities were not stored, and no clone one base away is much larger. In total, around 600 healthy bone marrow donors made up the cohort. At the time of sampling, every cohort member was nominally healthy, though immune exposures that went unrecorded were likely present. The donor tested CMV seropositive and was one of the 289 seropositive cohort members. A peripheral blood sample was collected from each donor, and TCR beta sequencing was performed on peripheral blood mononuclear cells. Genomic DNA extraction from the blood cell samples was performed with the Qiagen DNeasy Blood Extraction Kit. The sample comes from a study of cytomegalovirus exposure and HLA in healthy donors (dated by TCRdb to between 2016 and 2019). In terms of the full investigation: In an earlier analysis of around 540 of the donors, roughly 300 Gb of sequence data and 100 million or so unique TCR beta sequences from 180 million or so T cells were reported. In a later genetic analysis, genome-wide SNP genotypes for about 65% of the roughly 670 donors were used, and that subset was treated as a discovery cohort. Using immunosequencing, the study profiled T cell repertoires from 500 to 800 subjects and related those repertoires to cytomegalovirus serostatus. The study aimed to test whether cataloging public T cell receptors could reveal signatures of past pathogen exposure. Class I and class II HLA loci were covered by the typing at four-digit resolution. Around 320 gigabases of sequencing data and approximately 84 million unique TCR sequences were included in an early release covering roughly 600 HLA-typed donors. About five DR-DQ haplotypes were treated as single units for association and clustering because of strong linkage in the cohort. Rather than using new phenotypic data, the later analysis identified candidate immune exposures from TCR beta sequences and from how often those sequences occurred across donors. Every repertoire in the discovery cohort had been generated on one and the same sequencing platform. Among 398 genotyped donors of the cohort, an average of around 250,000 unique TCR beta nucleotide sequences was sequenced per donor, of which about 19% were non-productive. Donor age, sex, ethnicity and CMV serostatus were compiled alongside the repertoire data. In addition to the first cohort of 666 subjects, a separate validation cohort of under 150 different subjects was used. To decide whether each TCR beta V gene segment behaved as functional or pseudogenic, an earlier analysis of several hundred of the donors relied on high-throughput TCR beta sequencing. Of the 300 to 450 genotyped donors, over 65% fell in the genetic ancestry cluster associated with self-reported Caucasian donors. Typing coverage varied by locus: about 620-630 donors for A, B, C, DRB1 and DQB1; around 560 for DQA1; approximately 610 for DPA1; approximately 450 for DPB1. To predict cytomegalovirus infection status, the study combined high-throughput TCR immunosequencing, statistical association of individual TCRs with disease status, and machine learning. To study patterns of TCR occurrence, a later analysis re-analyzed previously published TCR beta repertoires from more than 550 donors and added high-resolution HLA genotyping. The paper as a whole reports these results and caveats: Because HLA typing was unavailable for some donors at each locus, only the typed subset was used in association tests. Linkage disequilibrium might explain the correlated functional status among segregating V segments, but an unknown experimental factor could not be ruled out. The earlier analysis of about 600 of the donors excluded some 15 rarely observed V segments, including chromosome 9 orphons, because counts were too low. A later genetic analysis reported fewer N-insertions in productive TCRs among donors in an Asian-associated ancestry cluster than the roughly 690-donor mean. When HLA alleles, especially DR and DQ, strongly co-occurred, TCR associations were difficult to assign to individual alleles. According to a later analysis, parvovirus B19, influenza, CMV and Epstein-Barr virus appeared linked to several top co-occurrence clusters. A later analysis found that TCR association rates varied across HLA loci, with DRB1 alleles showing the most associated TCRs and HLA-C alleles the fewest. CMV serostatus was the only immune exposure information available for the cohort. A few of the identified cytomegalovirus-associated TCR beta chains were confirmed in vitro to be specific for cytomegalovirus antigens. Roughly uniform sequencing depth across donors was assumed in presence/absence analyses, although this assumption may not hold. In a later analysis, HLA-associated TCR beta chains were found to be more clonally expanded and to have lower generation probabilities than equally common non-associated chains. Broadly in line with IMGT annotations, most TCR beta V segments showed up in productive rearrangements about 87% or about 30% of the time in an earlier analysis of some 590 of the donors. In a later analysis, most CMV-associated TCR beta chains were found to appear HLA-restricted, with HLA associations seemingly driven largely by CMV exposure. A further reported finding was that TCR beta sequences accurately predicted the HLA-A and HLA-B alleles for most subjects in the first cohort. An association between a missense DCLRE1C variant and V-gene and J-gene trimming of TCR beta chains was found in a later genetic analysis and replicated in an independent cohort. The cohort was sequenced for TCR beta chains only, and without alpha or paired-chain data the features that could be detected were limited. Some IMGT-functional V segments, including TRBV6-2 and TRBV6-3, could not be distinguished by the 87-base-pair reads and were therefore excluded. It was suggested by the authors that the approach could potentially be generalized to other disease states and immunological phenotypes. Across donors, most TCR sequences were observed very rarely, whereas some public TCRs were present in many individuals. A cluster of highly shared sequence variants was judged likely to be a technical artifact of the sequencing pipeline. In a later analysis, around 17,000 TCR beta sequences were associated with specific HLA alleles at a false discovery rate of 0.05. The study listed 170 or so TCR beta chains as associated with cytomegalovirus. In both the original and validation cohorts, the classifier was reported to diagnose cytomegalovirus status with high specificity and sensitivity.

After removal of 4 bases from V and 0 bases from J, the junction retains 7 bases not matched to a gene. The CDR3 runs 16 amino acids, cysteine and phenylalanine included. Only CDR3 DNA remains: 48 bases, in frame from the first base. Taken from the germline V gene, the CDR1 and CDR2 loops are SGDLS and YYNGEE. Library generation was performed with the immunoSEQ multiplex PCR assay. A mixture of 60 forward primers for TCR Vbeta segments and 13 reverse primers for TCR Jbeta segments was used in the multiplex PCR. Amplification of the CDR3 region of rearranged TCR beta genes was performed with a multiplex PCR assay on genomic DNA. The Illumina HiSeq System was used to sequence the amplified TCR beta libraries as 87-base-pair reads. Processing in the source paper ran as follows. In a later analysis, approximately 74 million unique TCR beta chains were counted across the roughly 610 repertoires, and roughly 10 million of these chains were shared by at least two donors. To remove PCR and sequencing errors, raw reads were error-corrected and collapsed into unique sequences using a nearest-neighbor algorithm that merged closely related sequences. To assign V, D and J gene segments, CDR3 sequences were aligned to IMGT reference sequences. Each retained sequence needed at least a six-nucleotide match to both a V gene segment and a J gene segment. A rearrangement was called productive if the CDR3 had no stop codons and remained in frame with V and J, and every other rearrangement was called non-productive. Following IMGT convention, CDR3 was defined as the stretch from the second conserved V-encoded cysteine to the conserved J-encoded phenylalanine. Sequences without an unambiguous match to a single V gene segment were excluded from the earlier analysis of 450 to 650 of the donors. An earlier analysis of some 500 of the donors classified V segments as functional when productive rearrangements were above 56.7% and as segregating when the standard deviation between donors was above 5%. A statistical classification framework was developed to diagnose cytomegalovirus status using the catalog of TCR beta chain sequences. In a later analysis, V and J genes were assigned by comparing TCR nucleotide sequences against IMGT/GENE-DB human TR gene sequences. In a later analysis, CDR3 sequences and most-parsimonious VDJ recombination scenarios were assigned using the TCRdist pipeline. A later analysis defined each TCR beta chain by its CDR3 amino acid sequence plus V-gene family, and excluded reads lacking a unique V-gene family. A later analysis removed roughly 590 highly shared, low-generation-probability nucleotide sequences to deal with suspected cross-contamination and a sequencing artifact. In a later analysis, a clonal expansion index for each public chain was calculated from normalized within-repertoire ranks of inferred template counts. A later analysis computed generation probabilities with a VDJ recombination model fitted to out-of-frame rearrangements, and checked the results against IGoR. A later analysis scored TCR-TCR, TCR-HLA and TCR-CMV co-occurrence with hypergeometric tests, applying a repertoire-size bias correction to TCR pairs. In a later analysis, false discovery rates were estimated by permuting HLA or CMV assignments 20 times. In a later analysis, co-occurring TCRs were grouped with DBSCAN, and TCRdist sequence similarity was added when clustering was performed within HLA-allele-positive subsets. Repertoires with fewer than 30,000 or more than 120,000 public chains were left out of co-occurrence clustering, as were four to six repertoires with anomalous nucleotide sharing. TCRdb obtained this table from immuneACCESS and retained in-frame rearrangements with V and J assigned. These tables miss some clones; where compared with another copy, unresolved V genes account for less than half of the shortfall, and the remainder is unexplained. V and J calls and clone size are given by that table; D and trimming were obtained from the DNA. This sample lists 130,000 to 150,000 clones; about 80% were detected once. The ten largest clones represent under 10% of the sample.

The sequencing sample was made of PBMCs. The receptor was isolated from a woman between 55 and 75 years old in good health and CMV-seropositive. The chain employs TRBV9 and TRBJ2-3, and 8 bases in between align with TRBD1. Read as DNA, the sequence is TGTGCCAGCAGCCCTGACCGGGACAGGAGCACAGATACGCAGTATTTT. The translation is CASSPDRDRSTDTQYF.